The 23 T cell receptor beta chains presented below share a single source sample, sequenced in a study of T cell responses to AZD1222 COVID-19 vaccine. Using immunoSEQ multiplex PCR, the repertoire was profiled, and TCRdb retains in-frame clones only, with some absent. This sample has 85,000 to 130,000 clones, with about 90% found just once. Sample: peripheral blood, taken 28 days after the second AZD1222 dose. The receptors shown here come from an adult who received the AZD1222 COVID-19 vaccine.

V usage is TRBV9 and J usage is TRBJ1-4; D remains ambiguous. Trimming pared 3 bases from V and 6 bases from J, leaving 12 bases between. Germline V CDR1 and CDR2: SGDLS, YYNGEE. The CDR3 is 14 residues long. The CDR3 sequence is CASSGNPEYEKLFF. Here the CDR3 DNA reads TGTGCCAGCAGCGGGAACCCAGAGTATGAAAAACTGTTTTTT.

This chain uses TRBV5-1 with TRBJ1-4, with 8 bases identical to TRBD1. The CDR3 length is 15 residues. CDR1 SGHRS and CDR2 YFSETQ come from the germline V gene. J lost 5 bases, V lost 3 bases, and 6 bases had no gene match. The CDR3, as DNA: TGCGCCAGCAGCTGGGGGACAGGCAAGAATGAAAAACTGTTTTTT. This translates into CASSWGTGKNEKLFF.

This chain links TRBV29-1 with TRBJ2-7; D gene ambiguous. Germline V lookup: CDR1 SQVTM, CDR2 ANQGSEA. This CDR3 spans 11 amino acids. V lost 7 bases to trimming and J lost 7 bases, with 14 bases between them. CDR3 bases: TGCAGCGCCGATACAGATCGGGAGCAGTACTTC. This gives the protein CSADTDREQYF.

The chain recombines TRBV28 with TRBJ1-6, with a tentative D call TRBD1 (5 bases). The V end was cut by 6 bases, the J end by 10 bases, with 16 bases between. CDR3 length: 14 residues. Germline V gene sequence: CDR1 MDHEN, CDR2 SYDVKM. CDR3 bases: TGTGCCAGCAGCCTAGACAGTACGGTGTCACCCCTCCACTTT. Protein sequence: CASSLDSTVSPLHF.

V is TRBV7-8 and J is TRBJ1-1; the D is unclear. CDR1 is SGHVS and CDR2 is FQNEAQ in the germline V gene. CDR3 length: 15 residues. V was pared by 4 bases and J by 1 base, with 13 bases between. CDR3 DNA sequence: TGTGCCAGCAGCTCACCGTCGCCAAGGAACACTGAAGCTTTCTTT. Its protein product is CASSSPSPRNTEAFF.

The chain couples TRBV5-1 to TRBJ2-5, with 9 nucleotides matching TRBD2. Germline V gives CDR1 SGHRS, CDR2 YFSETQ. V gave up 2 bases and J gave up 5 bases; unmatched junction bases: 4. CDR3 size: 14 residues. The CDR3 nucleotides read TGCGCCAGCAGCTTTGGGACTAGCTTGGAGACCCAGTACTTC. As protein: CASSFGTSLETQYF.

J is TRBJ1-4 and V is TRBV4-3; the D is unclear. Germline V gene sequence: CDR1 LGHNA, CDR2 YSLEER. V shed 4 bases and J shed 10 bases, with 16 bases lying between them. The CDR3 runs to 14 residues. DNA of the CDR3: TGCGCCAGCAGCCGGAATTCGAATTTAGGAAAACTGTTTTTT. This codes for CASSRNSNLGKLFF.

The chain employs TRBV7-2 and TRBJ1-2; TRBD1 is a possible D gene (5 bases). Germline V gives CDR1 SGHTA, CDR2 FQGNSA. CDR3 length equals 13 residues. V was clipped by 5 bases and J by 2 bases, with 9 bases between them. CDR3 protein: CASSPDTNYGYTF. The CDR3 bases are TGTGCCAGCAGCCCGGACACAAACTATGGCTACACCTTC.

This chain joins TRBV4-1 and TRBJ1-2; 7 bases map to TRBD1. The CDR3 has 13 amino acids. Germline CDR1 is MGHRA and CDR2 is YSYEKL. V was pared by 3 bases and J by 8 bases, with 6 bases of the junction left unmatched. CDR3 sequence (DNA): TGCGCCAGCAGCCACAGACAGGGAGAGGGCTACACCTTC. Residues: CASSHRQGEGYTF.

Written as DNA, the CDR3 is TGTGCCTGGATAAGCAGAAAACAGAACTATGGCTACACCTTC. Its protein is CAWISRKQNYGYTF. This chain links TRBV3-1 (or the pseudogene TRBV3-2) with TRBJ1-2, with D hard to call. Germline CDR1 is LGHDT and CDR2 is YNNKEL (reference sequence). V gave up 11 bases and J gave up 2 bases, with 18 bases separating them. CDR3 length: 14 amino acids.

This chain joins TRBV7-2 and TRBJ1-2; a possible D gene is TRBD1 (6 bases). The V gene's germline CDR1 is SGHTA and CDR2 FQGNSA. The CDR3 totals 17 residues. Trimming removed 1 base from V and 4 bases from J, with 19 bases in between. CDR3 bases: TGTGCCAGCAGCTTAGTCAAACAGGGAATAGACCTCTATGGCTACACCTTC. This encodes CASSLVKQGIDLYGYTF.

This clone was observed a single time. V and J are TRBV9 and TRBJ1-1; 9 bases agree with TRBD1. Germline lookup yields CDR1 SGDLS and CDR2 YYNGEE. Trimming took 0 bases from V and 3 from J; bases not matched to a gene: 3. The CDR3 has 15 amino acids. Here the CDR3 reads CASSVEGQGYTEAFF. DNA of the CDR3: TGTGCCAGCAGCGTAGAGGGACAGGGTTACACTGAAGCTTTCTTT.

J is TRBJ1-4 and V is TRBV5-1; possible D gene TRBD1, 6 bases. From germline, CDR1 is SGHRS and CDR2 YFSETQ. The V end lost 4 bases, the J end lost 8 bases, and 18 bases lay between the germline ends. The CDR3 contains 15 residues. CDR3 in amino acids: CASSPADSGGEKLFF. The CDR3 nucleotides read TGCGCCAGCAGCCCGGCGGACAGTGGAGGGGAAAAACTGTTTTTT.

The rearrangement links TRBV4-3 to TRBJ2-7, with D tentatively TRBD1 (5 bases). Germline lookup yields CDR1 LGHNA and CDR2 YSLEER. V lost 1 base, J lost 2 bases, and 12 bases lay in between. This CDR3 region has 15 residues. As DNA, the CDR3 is TGCGCCAGCAGCCAAGCGCCAGACAGAACCTACGAGCAGTACTTC. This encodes CASSQAPDRTYEQYF.

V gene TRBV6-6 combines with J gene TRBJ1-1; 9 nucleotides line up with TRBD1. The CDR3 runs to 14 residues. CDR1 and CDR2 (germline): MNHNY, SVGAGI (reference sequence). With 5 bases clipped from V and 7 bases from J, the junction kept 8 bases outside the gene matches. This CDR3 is CASSPRDRVGEAFF. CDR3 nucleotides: TGTGCCAGCAGTCCAAGGGACAGGGTTGGTGAAGCTTTCTTT.

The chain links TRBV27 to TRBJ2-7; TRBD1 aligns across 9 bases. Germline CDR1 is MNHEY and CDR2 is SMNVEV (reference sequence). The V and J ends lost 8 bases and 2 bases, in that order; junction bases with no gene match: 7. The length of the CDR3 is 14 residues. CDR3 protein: CASRPGTGTYEQYF. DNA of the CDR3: TGTGCCAGCCGCCCCGGGACAGGGACCTACGAGCAGTACTTC.

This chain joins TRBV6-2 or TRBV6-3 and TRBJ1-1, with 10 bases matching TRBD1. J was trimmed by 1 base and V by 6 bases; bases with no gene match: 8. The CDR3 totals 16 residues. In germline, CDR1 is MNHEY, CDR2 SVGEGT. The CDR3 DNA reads TGTGCCAGCAGCCAAGACAGGGGGCCCAGGAACACTGAAGCTTTCTTT. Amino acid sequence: CASSQDRGPRNTEAFF.

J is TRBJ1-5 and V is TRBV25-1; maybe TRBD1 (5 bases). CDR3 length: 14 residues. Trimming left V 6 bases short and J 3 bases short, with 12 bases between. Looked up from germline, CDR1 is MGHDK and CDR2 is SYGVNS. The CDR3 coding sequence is TGTGCCAGCAGACCTCCAGGGTACAATCAGCCCCAGCATTTT. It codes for CASRPPGYNQPQHF. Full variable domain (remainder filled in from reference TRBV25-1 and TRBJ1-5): EADIYQTPRYLVIGTGKKITLECSQTMGHDKMYWYQQDPGMELHLIHYSYGVNSTEKGDLSSESTVSRIRTEHFPLTLESARPSHTSQYLCASRPPGYNQPQHFGDGTRLSIL.

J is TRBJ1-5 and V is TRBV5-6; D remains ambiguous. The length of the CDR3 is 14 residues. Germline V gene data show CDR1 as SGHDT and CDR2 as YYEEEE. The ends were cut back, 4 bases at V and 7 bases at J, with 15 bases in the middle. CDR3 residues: CASSQGSGEQPQHF. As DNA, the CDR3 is TGTGCCAGCAGCCAAGGGTCAGGAGAACAGCCCCAGCATTTT.

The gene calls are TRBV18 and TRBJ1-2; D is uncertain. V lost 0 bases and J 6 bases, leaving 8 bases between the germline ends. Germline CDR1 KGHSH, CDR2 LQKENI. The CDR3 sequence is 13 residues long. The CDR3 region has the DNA TGTGCCAGCTCACCACCGGTTCTCGATGGCTACACCTTC. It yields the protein CASSPPVLDGYTF.

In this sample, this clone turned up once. CDR3 loop: CASSQGTGTAYNSPLHF. The CDR3 DNA reads as TGCGCCAGCAGCCAAGGAACGGGGACGGCCTATAATTCACCCCTCCACTTT. V gene TRBV4-3 combines with J gene TRBJ1-6; D perhaps matches TRBD1 (5 bases). The germline V and J ends were trimmed by 1 base and 2 bases, with 12 bases remaining between them. The CDR3 consists of 17 residues. Germline V gives CDR1 LGHNA, CDR2 YSLEER.

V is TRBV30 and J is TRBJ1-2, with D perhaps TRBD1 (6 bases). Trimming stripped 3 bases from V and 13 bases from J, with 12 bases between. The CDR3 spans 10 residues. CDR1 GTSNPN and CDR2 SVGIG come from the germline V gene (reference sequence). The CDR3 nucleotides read TGTGCCTGGAGCCGGACAGCAGGCACCTTC. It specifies CAWSRTAGTF.

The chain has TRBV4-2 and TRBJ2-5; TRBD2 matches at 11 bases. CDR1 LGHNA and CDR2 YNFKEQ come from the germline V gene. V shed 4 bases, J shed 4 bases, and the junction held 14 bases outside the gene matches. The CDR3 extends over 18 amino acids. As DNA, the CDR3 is TGTGCCAGCAGCCGCGGAGGGGATAGCGGGGGGGCCGGAGAGACCCAGTACTTC. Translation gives CASSRGGDSGGAGETQYF.